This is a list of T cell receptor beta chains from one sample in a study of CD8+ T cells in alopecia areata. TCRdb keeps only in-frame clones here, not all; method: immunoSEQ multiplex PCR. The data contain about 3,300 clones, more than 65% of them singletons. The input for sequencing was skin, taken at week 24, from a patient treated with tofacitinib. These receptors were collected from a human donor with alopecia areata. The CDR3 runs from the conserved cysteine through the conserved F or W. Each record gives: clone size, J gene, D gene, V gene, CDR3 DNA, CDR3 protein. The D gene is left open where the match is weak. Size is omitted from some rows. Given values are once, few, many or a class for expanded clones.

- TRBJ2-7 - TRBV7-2 TGTGCCAGCAGCCTCGGAGACAGGCGGACCTACGAGCAGTACTTC CASSLGDRRTYEQYF
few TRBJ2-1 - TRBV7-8 TGTGCCAGCAGCTTAGGTACAGGCCCAGCCTACAATGAGCAGTTCTTC CASSLGTGPAYNEQFF
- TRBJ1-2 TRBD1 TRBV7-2 TGTGCCAGCAGCTTAGACAGGGGAAATGGCTACACCTTC CASSLDRGNGYTF
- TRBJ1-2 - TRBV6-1 TGTACCAGCAGTGAATATCCGGGTGGGGGCTACTATGGCTACACCTTC CTSSEYPGGGYYGYTF
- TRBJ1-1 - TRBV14 TGTGCCAGCAGCCAAGCCGGGAGGAGGGGCACTGAAGCTCTCTTT CASSQAGRRGTEALF
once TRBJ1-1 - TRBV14 TGTGCCAGCAGCCCCCCCGGGTCCAGGAGATACACTGAAGCTTTCTTT CASSPPGSRRYTEAFF
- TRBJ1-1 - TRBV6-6 TGTGCCAGCAGGAAGGAGGGGTACACTGAAGCTTTCTTT CASRKEGYTEAFF
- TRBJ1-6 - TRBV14 TGTGCCAGCAGCCAAGCTAGGGTGGGGGATTCACCCCTCCACTTT CASSQARVGDSPLHF
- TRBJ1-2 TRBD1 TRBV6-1 TGTGCCAGCAGTGACGGACAGGGCTCTGGCTACACCTTC CASSDGQGSGYTF
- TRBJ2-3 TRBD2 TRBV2 TGTGCCAGCAGTGGGACTAGCAACAAGTATTTT CASSGTSNKYF
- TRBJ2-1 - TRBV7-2 TGTGCCAGCAGCCCTTGGACAGCCTCCTACAATGAGCAGTTCTTC CASSPWTASYNEQFF
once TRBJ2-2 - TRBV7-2 TGTGCCAGCAGCTTAGAACAGGACAGGGAGCTGTTTTTT CASSLEQDRELFF
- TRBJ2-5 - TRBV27 TGTGCCAGCAGCCGCCGGCCACAAGAGACCCAGTACTTC CASSRRPQETQYF
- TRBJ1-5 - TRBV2 TGTGCCAGCAGGGCGGTCCGGGGTGGCAATCAGCCCCAGCATTTT CASRAVRGGNQPQHF
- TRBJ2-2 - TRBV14 TGTGCCAGCAGCCCAAAAAGCCCCACCGGGGAGCTGTTTTTT CASSPKSPTGELFF